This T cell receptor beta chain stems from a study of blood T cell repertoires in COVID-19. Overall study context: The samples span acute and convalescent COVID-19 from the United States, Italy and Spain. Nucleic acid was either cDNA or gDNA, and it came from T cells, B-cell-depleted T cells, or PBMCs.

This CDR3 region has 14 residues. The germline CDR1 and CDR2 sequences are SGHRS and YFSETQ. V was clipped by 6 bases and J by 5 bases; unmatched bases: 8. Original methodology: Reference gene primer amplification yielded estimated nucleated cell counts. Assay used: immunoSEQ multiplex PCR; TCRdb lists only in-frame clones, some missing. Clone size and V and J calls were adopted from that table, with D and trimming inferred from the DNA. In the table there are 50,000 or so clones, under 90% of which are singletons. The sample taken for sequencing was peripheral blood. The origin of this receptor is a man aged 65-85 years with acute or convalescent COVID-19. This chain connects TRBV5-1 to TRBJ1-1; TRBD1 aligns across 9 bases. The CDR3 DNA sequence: TGCGCCAGCACCGGACAGGGGAGTTTGACTGAAGCTTTCTTT. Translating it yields CASTGQGSLTEAFF.